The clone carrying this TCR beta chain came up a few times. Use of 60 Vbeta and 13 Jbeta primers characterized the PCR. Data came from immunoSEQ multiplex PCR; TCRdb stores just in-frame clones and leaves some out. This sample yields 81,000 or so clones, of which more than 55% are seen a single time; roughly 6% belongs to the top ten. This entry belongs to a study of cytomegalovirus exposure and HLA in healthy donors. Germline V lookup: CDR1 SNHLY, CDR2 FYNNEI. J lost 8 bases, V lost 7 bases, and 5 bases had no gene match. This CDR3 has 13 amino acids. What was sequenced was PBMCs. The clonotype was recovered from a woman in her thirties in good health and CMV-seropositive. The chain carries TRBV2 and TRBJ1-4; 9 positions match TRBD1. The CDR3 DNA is TGTGCCAGCATGGGACAGGGTGGGGAAAAACTGTTTTTT. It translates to CASMGQGGEKLFF.